The next 25 T cell receptor beta chains were all read from a single sample in a study of blood T cell repertoires in COVID-19. Assay used: immunoSEQ multiplex PCR; TCRdb lists only in-frame clones, some missing. This table has fewer than 300,000 clones, approximately 86% appearing once. Material: peripheral blood. All receptors derive from a woman aged 25 to 45 with acute or convalescent COVID-19.

This chain connects TRBV18 to TRBJ2-3; D is unresolved. Germline V gives CDR1 KGHSH, CDR2 LQKENI. The CDR3 length is 16 residues. Trimming removed 3 bases at V and 0 bases at J, with 13 bases between. CDR3 loop: CASSPLQPRSTDTQYF. DNA of the CDR3: TGTGCCAGCTCACCTCTCCAACCTCGGAGCACAGATACGCAGTATTTT.

V usage is TRBV9 and J usage is TRBJ2-6; tentatively, D is TRBD1 (6 bases). This CDR3 region has 15 residues. Germline V gives CDR1 SGDLS, CDR2 YYNGEE. Trimming removed 0 bases at V and 4 bases at J, with 8 bases between. The CDR3 spells CASSVVGQGANVLTF. The CDR3 DNA is TGTGCCAGCAGCGTAGTAGGACAGGGGGCCAACGTCCTGACTTTC.

V is TRBV19 and J is TRBJ2-3; D gene unclear. Trimming took off 2 bases at V and 0 bases at J, with 18 bases between the two ends. The CDR3 is made up of 18 amino acids. Germline lookup yields CDR1 LNHDA and CDR2 SQIVND (reference sequence). DNA for the CDR3: TGTGCCAGTAGTATAACTCCCCGTCTGAGAGCGAGCACAGATACGCAGTATTTT. Protein sequence: CASSITPRLRASTDTQYF.

The V and J genes are TRBV7-2 and TRBJ2-5, with no clear D. CDR1 is SGHTA and CDR2 is FQGNSA in the germline V gene. Trimming stripped 3 bases from V and 3 bases from J, with 14 bases between. The CDR3 sequence is 15 residues long. CDR3 nucleotide sequence: TGTGCCAGCAGCTTGGTTTGGGCTAACGAAGAGACCCAGTACTTC. Translating gives CASSLVWANEETQYF.

The genes are TRBV19 and TRBJ1-2, with 10 nucleotides matching TRBD1. Germline CDR1 reads LNHDA; CDR2 reads SQIVND (reference sequence). The CDR3 runs to 15 residues. The junction had 10 bases not matched to a gene; V was cut back by 7 bases and J by 5 bases. CDR3 region: CASTPEPGQGYGYTF. The CDR3 DNA follows: TGTGCCAGTACCCCAGAACCGGGACAGGGGTATGGCTACACCTTC.

The chain joins TRBV5-1 to TRBJ2-1; 7 nucleotides line up with TRBD2. Germline assignment: CDR1 SGHRS and CDR2 YFSETQ. V was clipped by 0 bases and J by 7 bases; unmatched bases: 7. The CDR3 has 15 residues. The CDR3 sequence: CASSLDAAGANEQFF. DNA for the CDR3: TGCGCCAGCAGCTTGGATGCGGCGGGAGCTAATGAGCAGTTCTTC.

This sequence joins TRBV5-8 and TRBJ1-5; D uncertain. V was clipped by 0 bases and J by 3 bases, with 7 bases between them. CDR1 and CDR2 from the germline V gene are SGHTS and YDEGEE. The CDR3 length is 14 residues. The CDR3 here is CASSLVDINQPQHF. Here the CDR3 DNA reads TGTGCCAGCAGCTTGGTCGACATCAATCAGCCCCAGCATTTT.

This sequence joins TRBV19 and TRBJ1-3; maybe TRBD1 (5 bases). V shed 5 bases and J shed 2 bases, with 13 bases lying between them. The CDR3 is 15 residues long. Germline values: CDR1 LNHDA, CDR2 SQIVND (reference sequence). The CDR3: CASSPGGTAGNTIYF. The CDR3 nucleotides read TGTGCCAGTAGTCCAGGCGGGACGGCTGGAAACACCATATATTTT.

This sequence joins TRBV6-5 and TRBJ1-1; 9 bases fit TRBD1. The V gene's germline CDR1 is MNHEY and CDR2 SVGAGI. V lost 6 bases and J lost 4; bases outside the gene matches: 6. This CDR3 spans 14 amino acids. The CDR3 reads CASSPRDRVTEAFF. In DNA, the CDR3 is TGTGCCAGCAGCCCCCGGGACAGGGTCACTGAAGCTTTCTTT.

The chain employs TRBV29-1 and TRBJ1-4; perhaps TRBD1 as D (6 bases). Between the trimmed V and J ends, which lost 7 bases and 6 bases, there was a span of 18 bases. Germline V gene lookup returns CDR1 SQVTM and CDR2 ANQGSEA. This CDR3 has 14 residues. CDR3 bases: TGCAGCGCGCGGGGCAGGGGTCGGGATGAAAAACTGTTTTTT. This sequence encodes CSARGRGRDEKLFF.

The rearrangement uses TRBV18 and TRBJ2-1, with TRBD2 as a possible D gene (5 bases). Trimming took 6 bases from V and 6 from J, leaving 24 bases between them. The CDR3 is made up of 17 amino acids. CDR1 is KGHSH, CDR2 LQKENI, per germline. As DNA, the CDR3 is TGTGCCAGCTCGCCGAGGAGGTTTGAGATATACAGCAATGAGCAGTTCTTC. It encodes CASSPRRFEIYSNEQFF. The whole variable domain, remainder taken from reference TRBV18 and TRBJ2-1, is NAGVMQNPRHLVRRRGQEARLRCSPMKGHSHVYWYRQLPEEGLKFMVYLQKENIIDESGMPKERFSAEFPKEGPSILRIQQVVRGDSAAYFCASSPRRFEIYSNEQFFGPGTRLTVL.

This chain joins TRBV19 and TRBJ2-7; D unresolved. This CDR3 has 13 amino acids. V was clipped by 1 base and J by 6 bases, with 10 bases between them. Per germline, CDR1 LNHDA and CDR2 SQIVND (reference sequence). CDR3 amino acids: CASSIVPGSEQYF. The CDR3 DNA follows: TGTGCCAGTAGTATAGTGCCAGGTAGCGAGCAGTACTTC.

This chain joins TRBV3-1 (or the pseudogene TRBV3-2) and TRBJ2-7, with 7 bases identical to TRBD1. Trimming took 5 bases from V and 0 from J; bases not matched to a gene: 7. CDR3 length: 15 residues. CDR1 is LGHDT, CDR2 YNNKEL, per germline (reference sequence). CDR3 DNA: TGTGCCAGCAGCAAAGGACAGGACCCCTCCTACGAGCAGTACTTC. Amino acids: CASSKGQDPSYEQYF.

The rearrangement joins TRBV4-1 to TRBJ1-2; D ambiguous. This CDR3 region has 11 residues. Germline loops: CDR1 MGHRA, CDR2 YSYEKL. V was clipped by 3 bases and J by 4 bases, with 3 bases between them. The CDR3 here is CASSQSYGYTF. In nucleotides, the CDR3 is TGCGCCAGCAGCCAGAGCTATGGCTACACCTTC.

The chain combines TRBV5-6 with TRBJ2-1, with D perhaps TRBD2 (6 bases). The germline gives CDR1 SGHDT, CDR2 YYEEEE. The CDR3 is made up of 12 amino acids. The germline V and J ends were trimmed by 4 bases and 6 bases, with 8 bases remaining between them. CDR3 coding DNA: TGTGCCAGCAGCCCCGGGGGCAATGAGCAGTTCTTC. Protein sequence: CASSPGGNEQFF.

The chain joins TRBV11-3 to TRBJ1-2, with 8 nucleotides matching TRBD1. Looked up from germline, CDR1 is SGHNT and CDR2 is YENEEA. This CDR3 spans 16 amino acids. V shed 4 bases and J 6 bases; nucleotides not matched to a gene: 13. CDR3 nucleotides: TGTGCCAGCAGCTCCTACCCCTACAGGGGGGATGATGGCTACACCTTC. Its protein product is CASSSYPYRGDDGYTF.

The CDR3 region has the DNA TGTGCCAGCAGCGTAGGCGATCTCTCCTACAATGAGCAGTTCTTC. Its protein is CASSVGDLSYNEQFF. The rearrangement joins TRBV9 to TRBJ2-1, with D unresolved. In germline, CDR1 is SGDLS, CDR2 YYNGEE. This CDR3 comprises 15 residues. V lost 0 bases and J 0 bases, leaving 7 bases between the germline ends.

The chain links TRBV6-2 or TRBV6-3 to TRBJ2-1, with 10 bases that match TRBD2. The CDR3 is 16 amino acids. From germline, CDR1 is MNHEY and CDR2 SVGEGT. Unmatched junction bases numbered 5, after V lost 2 bases and J lost 4 bases. The CDR3 region has the DNA TGTGCCAGCAGTTACCTGGGACTAGCGCCTTACAATGAGCAGTTCTTC. The encoded protein is CASSYLGLAPYNEQFF.

The gene calls are TRBV9 and TRBJ2-3; 7 bases map to TRBD1. Germline-derived CDR1 and CDR2 are SGDLS and YYNGEE. This CDR3 spans 15 amino acids. V lost 4 bases, J lost 2 bases, and 7 bases stayed unmatched. The CDR3 DNA is TGTGCCAGCAGCCAATCCGGGACAGACACAGATACGCAGTATTTT. Translated, it gives CASSQSGTDTDTQYF.

The chain recombines TRBV11-2 with TRBJ2-3; perhaps TRBD1 as D (5 bases). In germline, CDR1 is SGHAT, CDR2 FQNNGV. The CDR3 totals 16 residues. The ends were cut back, 0 bases at V and 3 bases at J, with 13 bases in the middle. The DNA for the CDR3 is TGTGCCAGCAGCTTAGATGGGGCAGCTCGGACAGATACGCAGTATTTT. Translated: CASSLDGAARTDTQYF.

The J gene is TRBJ2-3, the V gene TRBV18, with 10 bases matching TRBD2. The CDR3 length is 18 residues. Germline assignment: CDR1 KGHSH and CDR2 LQKENI. With 2 bases clipped from V and 2 bases from J, the junction kept 10 bases outside the gene matches. CDR3 bases: TGTGCCAGCTCACCATTAAGTCTAGCGGGAGTTCCCACAGATACGCAGTATTTT. It encodes CASSPLSLAGVPTDTQYF.

The chain employs TRBV5-1 and TRBJ2-5, with TRBD1 as a possible D gene (6 bases). V was cut by 0 bases and J by 5 bases, with 17 bases left in between. The CDR3 runs 16 residues. Germline V gives CDR1 SGHRS, CDR2 YFSETQ. The CDR3 loop is CASSLGTGQTVETQYF. In nucleotides, the CDR3 is TGCGCCAGCAGCTTGGGGACGGGACAAACAGTCGAGACCCAGTACTTC.

The rearrangement links TRBV19 to TRBJ1-1, with TRBD1 matching 9 bases. The CDR3 totals 15 residues. Germline assignment: CDR1 LNHDA and CDR2 SQIVND (reference sequence). The trim removed 10 bases at V and 3 bases at J, leaving 12 bases unmatched. CDR3 amino acids: CATHGQGKAYTEAFF. The CDR3 DNA reads as TGTGCCACCCACGGACAGGGGAAGGCCTACACTGAAGCTTTCTTT.

The chain carries TRBV7-2 and TRBJ2-5; 7 bases align to TRBD2. Germline lookup yields CDR1 SGHTA and CDR2 FQGNSA. There are 11 residues in the CDR3. With V trimmed by 8 bases and J by 3 bases, 0 bases remained unmatched. CDR3: CASGREETQYF. In DNA, the CDR3 is TGTGCCAGCGGGAGGGAAGAGACCCAGTACTTC.

The V gene is TRBV7-2, the J gene TRBJ2-2; 7 bases are a match to TRBD2. The CDR3 is 14 amino acids. Per germline, CDR1 SGHTA and CDR2 FQGNSA. V lost 6 bases to trimming and J lost 4 bases; unmatched junction nucleotides: 5. The CDR3 sequence: CASSRLAGTGELFF. The CDR3 nucleotides are TGTGCCAGCAGTCGACTAGCAGGCACCGGGGAGCTGTTTTTT.